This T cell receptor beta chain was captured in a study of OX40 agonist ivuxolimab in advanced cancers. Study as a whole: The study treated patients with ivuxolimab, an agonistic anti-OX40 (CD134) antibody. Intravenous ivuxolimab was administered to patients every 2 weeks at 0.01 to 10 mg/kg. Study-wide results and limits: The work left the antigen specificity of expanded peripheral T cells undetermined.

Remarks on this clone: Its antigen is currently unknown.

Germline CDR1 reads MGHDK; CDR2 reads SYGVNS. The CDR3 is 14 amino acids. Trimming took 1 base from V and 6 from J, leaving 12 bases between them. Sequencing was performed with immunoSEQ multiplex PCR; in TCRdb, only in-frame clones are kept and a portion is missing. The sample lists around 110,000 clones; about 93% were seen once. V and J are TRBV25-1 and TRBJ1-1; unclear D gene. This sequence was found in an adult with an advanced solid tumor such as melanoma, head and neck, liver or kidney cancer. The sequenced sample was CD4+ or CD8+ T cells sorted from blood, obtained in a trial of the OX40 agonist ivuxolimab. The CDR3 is CASSESLRVAEAFF. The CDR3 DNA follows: TGTGCCAGCAGTGAATCTCTGAGGGTTGCTGAAGCTTTCTTT.